This T cell receptor beta chain was identified during a study of T cells in Graves' hyperthyroidism and ophthalmopathy. Study-wide results and caveats: Most clonotypes that expanded in the thyroid above 0.001 also showed up in blood.

As concerns this clonotype: Antigen unknown.

Researchers took RNA transcripts and amplified the TCR beta CDR3 regions from them. When the TCR CDR3 underwent first-round RT-PCR, the HTBI primer set was used. TCRdb ran MiXCR on the multiplex PCR reads and lists one entry per CDR3 protein. In the table there are around 370,000 distinct CDR3 sequences, approximately 17% of which are singletons. The CDR3 has 15 amino acids. The ends were cut back, 0 bases at V and 1 base at J, with 11 bases in the middle. From germline, CDR1 is SQVTM and CDR2 ANQGSEA. The genes are TRBV29-1 and TRBJ2-3; D not resolved. The source of this sequence is a man younger than 35 with Graves' ophthalmopathy. The source material was blood. The CDR3 sequence: CSVEDSRSGTDTQYF. The CDR3 DNA reads TGCAGCGTTGAAGACAGCCGTTCTGGCACAGATACGCAGTATTTT.